The 31 T cell receptor beta chains listed next were all sequenced from one sample in a study of siplizumab effects on memory and regulatory T cells. The repertoire was sequenced with immunoSEQ multiplex PCR; TCRdb's copy has only in-frame clones and lacks some. The sample consists of under 150,000 clones, less than 95% of them appearing once. Source material: non-Treg CD4+ T cells sorted from blood. The receptors originated from a human donor in good health.

Details on this clone: Germline is not matched at one junction end, which may reflect a read error. The J gene is TRBJ1-2, the V gene TRBV6-5, with D possibly being TRBD1 (6 bases). This CDR3 comprises 11 residues. CDR1 and CDR2 from the germline V gene are MNHEY and SVGAGI. CDR3 in DNA: TGTGCCAGCACATCAGGGGTACTGAGCTACTTC. It translates to CASTSGVLSYF.

This clone occurred once. The rearrangement uses TRBV5-1 and TRBJ2-1; D gene uncertain. V dropped 0 bases and J dropped 5 bases, with 6 bases sitting between them. This CDR3 contains 13 residues. Germline V lookup: CDR1 SGHRS, CDR2 YFSETQ. The CDR3 DNA is TGCGCCAGCAGCTTGGCGGTCCACAATGAGCAGTTCTTC. It translates to CASSLAVHNEQFF. The whole variable domain, filled in from reference TRBV5-1 and TRBJ2-1, reads KAGVTQTPRYLIKTRGQQVTLSCSPISGHRSVSWYQQTPGQGLQFLFEYFSETQRNKGNFPGRFSGRQFSNSRSEMNVSTLELGDSALYLCASSLAVHNEQFFGPGTRLTVL.

This chain uses TRBV12-5 with TRBJ1-1, with a tentative D call TRBD1 (6 bases). Trimming shortened V by 5 bases and J by 1 base, and 8 bases separated the two germline ends. Per germline, CDR1 LGHNT and CDR2 FRNRAP. CDR3 length equals 13 residues. As DNA, the CDR3 is TGTGCTAGTGGTGCGACAGGGAACACTGAAGCTTTCTTT. This encodes CASGATGNTEAFF.

The chain couples TRBV6-1 to TRBJ1-4; 9 positions agree with TRBD1. This CDR3 contains 14 residues. From germline, CDR1 is MNHNS and CDR2 SASEGT. Unmatched junction bases numbered 4, after V lost 8 bases and J lost 3 bases. The chain's CDR3 is CASVTGGSNEKLFF. The CDR3 region has the DNA TGTGCCAGCGTCACAGGGGGCTCTAATGAAAAACTGTTTTTT.

This chain uses TRBV5-1 with TRBJ1-1; D gene unclear. Germline V gives CDR1 SGHRS, CDR2 YFSETQ. V lost 0 bases and J 6 bases, leaving 12 bases between the germline ends. This CDR3 spans 14 amino acids. The CDR3 region has the DNA TGCGCCAGCAGCTTGGCCGGACTTTACGCTGAAGCTTTCTTT. Protein product: CASSLAGLYAEAFF.

The chain links TRBV10-3 to TRBJ1-5, with a tentative D call TRBD1 (5 bases). The CDR3 spans 15 residues. The germline V gene encodes CDR1 ENHRY and CDR2 SYGVKD. Trimming shortened V by 2 bases and J by 7 bases, and 15 bases separated the two germline ends. CDR3 in amino acids: CAISEGQGGWQPQHF. DNA of the CDR3: TGTGCCATCAGTGAGGGGCAGGGTGGGTGGCAGCCCCAGCATTTT.

The chain joins TRBV7-9 to TRBJ2-1, with 9 bases aligning to TRBD2. J gave up 4 bases and V 5 bases, and 12 bases lay outside the gene matches. CDR1 SEHNR and CDR2 FQNEAQ come from the germline V gene (reference sequence). The CDR3 loop spans 17 amino acids. In nucleotides, the CDR3 is TGTGCCAGCAGCAGAGGCCCTAGCGGGATATCGTACAATGAGCAGTTCTTC. Translation gives CASSRGPSGISYNEQFF.

This rearrangement joins TRBV4-1 to TRBJ1-5; D call uncertain. CDR3 size: 15 residues. Trimming removed 3 bases from V and 6 bases from J, with 15 bases in between. Germline V gene lookup returns CDR1 MGHRA and CDR2 YSYEKL. CDR3 sequence reads: CASSHRTLLRQPQHF. CDR3 bases: TGCGCCAGCAGCCACAGAACCTTGCTTCGTCAGCCCCAGCATTTT.

V is TRBV6-1 and J is TRBJ2-7, with 10 bases identical to TRBD1. This CDR3 contains 15 residues. Germline V gene data show CDR1 as MNHNS and CDR2 as SASEGT. V lost 1 base and J lost 3; bases outside the gene matches: 3. CDR3 protein: CASSEGTGGGYEQYF. The CDR3 DNA follows: TGTGCCAGCAGTGAAGGGACAGGGGGGGGCTACGAGCAGTACTTC.

This chain uses TRBV18 with TRBJ2-5, with D perhaps matching TRBD1 or TRBD2 (6 bases each). The CDR3 is 15 residues long. Germline values: CDR1 KGHSH, CDR2 LQKENI. V was pared by 1 base and J by 5 bases, with 14 bases between. The CDR3 bases are TGTGCCAGCTCACCACGCCTCGGGGGCCGGGAGACCCAGTACTTC. This sequence encodes CASSPRLGGRETQYF.

The gene calls are TRBV11-3 and TRBJ2-5; maybe TRBD1 (6 bases). CDR3 length: 15 residues. Germline values: CDR1 SGHNT, CDR2 YENEEA. The V end lost 5 bases, the J end lost 1 base, and 14 bases lay between the germline ends. CDR3 amino acids: CASSRGTSFQETQYF. CDR3 nucleotide sequence: TGTGCCAGCAGCAGAGGGACATCGTTCCAAGAGACCCAGTACTTC.

This clone has just one count. The chain is built from TRBV18 and TRBJ2-7, with a possible D match to TRBD1 (5 bases). With 1 base removed from V and 4 bases from J, the gap between germline ends came to 17 bases. Germline CDR1 KGHSH, CDR2 LQKENI. This CDR3 comprises 16 residues. CDR3 in amino acids: CASSPRGARDSYEQYF. DNA of the CDR3: TGTGCCAGCTCACCACGGGGCGCCCGAGACAGTTACGAGCAGTACTTC.

This clone was seen a single time. The rearrangement joins TRBV5-1 to TRBJ2-3, with D tentatively TRBD1 or TRBD2 (6 bases each). The V and J ends lost 4 bases and 1 base respectively, with 16 bases between them. Germline values: CDR1 SGHRS, CDR2 YFSETQ. CDR3 length equals 16 residues. The CDR3 loop is CASSLQTGGGTDTQYF. The CDR3 bases are TGCGCCAGCAGCCTACAGACAGGCGGGGGCACAGATACGCAGTATTTT.

The chain joins TRBV6-1 to TRBJ1-2; TRBD1 is a possible D gene (6 bases). Deletions cut 0 bases from V and 7 bases from J, with 18 bases between. The germline CDR1 and CDR2 sequences are MNHNS and SASEGT. The CDR3 length is 16 residues. This CDR3 is CASSEALRWGAFGYTF. CDR3 nucleotides: TGTGCCAGCAGTGAAGCGCTTCGATGGGGGGCGTTTGGCTACACCTTC.

V usage is TRBV5-1 and J usage is TRBJ2-1; tentative D call: TRBD2 (6 bases). The CDR3 has 13 amino acids. The germline V gene has CDR1 SGHRS and CDR2 YFSETQ. Trimming left V 0 bases short and J 8 bases short, with 9 bases between. In DNA form, the CDR3 reads TGCGCCAGCAGCTTGGCGGGACTCCATGAGCAGTTCTTC. It translates to CASSLAGLHEQFF.

The rearrangement links TRBV19 to TRBJ2-5, with 13 bases identical to TRBD2. There are 15 residues in the CDR3. The V segment lost 6 bases and the J segment 5 bases; nucleotides outside the gene matches: 6. CDR1 and CDR2 from the germline V gene are LNHDA and SQIVND (reference sequence). Written as DNA, the CDR3 is TGTGCCAGTAGCCGACTAGCGGGAGGAGGCGAGACCCAGTACTTC. It yields the protein CASSRLAGGGETQYF.

The gene calls are TRBV10-3 and TRBJ2-5; the D is unclear. Germline V CDR1 and CDR2: ENHRY, SYGVKD. V was clipped by 7 bases and J by 1 base, with 10 bases between them. The CDR3 has 13 residues. CDR3 amino acids: CAIKGTAQETQYF. CDR3 coding DNA: TGTGCCATCAAAGGTACGGCCCAAGAGACCCAGTACTTC.

The rearrangement uses TRBV5-1 and TRBJ2-1, with 9 bases lining up with TRBD2. The CDR3 covers 18 residues. In germline, CDR1 is SGHRS, CDR2 YFSETQ. Trimming cost V 1 base and J 9 bases; bases outside gene matches: 17. CDR3 protein: CASSLISDFPSGASEQFF. CDR3 in DNA: TGCGCCAGCAGCTTGATTTCCGACTTCCCTAGCGGGGCGTCTGAGCAGTTCTTC.

This rearrangement joins TRBV6-1 to TRBJ1-3; 8 nucleotides agree with TRBD1. This CDR3 region has 17 residues. Trimming removed 3 bases from V and 5 bases from J; junction bases left unmatched: 12. Germline CDR1 and CDR2: MNHNS and SASEGT. This CDR3 is CASSDGAPGGSRNTIYF. For the CDR3, the DNA is TGTGCCAGCAGTGATGGGGCCCCAGGGGGCTCACGAAACACCATATATTTT.

This sequence joins TRBV5-6 and TRBJ1-2, with TRBD1 matching 9 bases. V lost 4 bases to trimming and J lost 9 bases; unmatched junction nucleotides: 16. CDR3 size: 16 residues. Germline values: CDR1 SGHDT, CDR2 YYEEEE. The DNA of the CDR3 is TGTGCCAGCAGCCCGGGCGGGGGACAGGGAACTTACAGCTACACCTTC. Its translation: CASSPGGGQGTYSYTF. Combining the CDR3 with reference TRBV5-6 and TRBJ1-2 gives the whole variable domain DAGVTQSPTHLIKTRGQQVTLRCSPKSGHDTVSWYQQALGQGPQFIFQYYEEEERQRGNFPDRFSGHQFPNYSSELNVNALLLGDSALYLCASSPGGGQGTYSYTFGSGTRLTVV.

This clone turned up a few times. The chain uses TRBV10-1 and TRBJ1-2, with no clear D. Trimming removed 4 bases from V and 7 bases from J, with 13 bases in between. CDR1 is WNHNN, CDR2 SYGVQD, per germline (reference sequence). CDR3 length equals 13 residues. The CDR3 here is CASSAETIGGYTF. The CDR3 region has the DNA TGCGCCAGCAGTGCCGAGACTATTGGTGGCTACACCTTC.

This clone showed up just once. This sequence joins TRBV18 and TRBJ2-3; 11 nucleotides agree with TRBD1. Losses at the gene ends were 3 bases for V and 4 bases for J; bases not matched to a gene: 6. The CDR3 runs to 16 residues. The germline CDR1 and CDR2 sequences are KGHSH and LQKENI. The CDR3: CASSPPGTGGSDTQYF. For the CDR3, the DNA is TGTGCCAGCTCACCGCCCGGGACAGGGGGATCAGATACGCAGTATTTT.

The rearrangement links TRBV5-4 to TRBJ2-7, with D unclear. Trimming removed 1 base at V and 0 bases at J, with 8 bases between. The CDR3 consists of 14 residues. The germline V gene encodes CDR1 SGHNT and CDR2 YYREEE (reference sequence). CDR3 nucleotide sequence: TGTGCCAGCAGCTTGAGTTCGAGCTCCTACGAGCAGTACTTC. Residues: CASSLSSSSYEQYF.

CDR3 amino acids: CASSSGTGHYNEQFF. Here the CDR3 DNA reads TGCGCCAGCAGCTCCGGGACAGGGCACTACAATGAGCAGTTCTTC. The chain has TRBV5-1 and TRBJ2-1, with 9 bases that match TRBD1. Germline lookup yields CDR1 SGHRS and CDR2 YFSETQ. With V trimmed by 3 bases and J by 3 bases, 4 bases remained unmatched. The CDR3 consists of 15 residues.

Only one count was recorded for this clone. The chain uses TRBV15 and TRBJ2-7, with 9 bases that match TRBD1. The CDR3 length is 15 residues. Germline assignment: CDR1 LNHNV and CDR2 YYDKDF (reference sequence). J gave up 1 base and V 4 bases, and 5 bases lay outside the gene matches. Here the CDR3 reads CATSNNRGPSYEQYF. CDR3 DNA: TGTGCCACCAGCAACAACAGGGGGCCGTCCTACGAGCAGTACTTC.

In this sample, this clone turned up once. The V call is TRBV18, the J call TRBJ1-3; perhaps TRBD1 as D (5 bases). The CDR3 runs to 15 residues. Germline V gives CDR1 KGHSH, CDR2 LQKENI. V was clipped by 4 bases and J by 2 bases, with 12 bases between them. The CDR3 loop is CASSLTTGAGNTIYF. The CDR3, as DNA: TGTGCCAGCTCACTAACAACGGGGGCTGGAAACACCATATATTTT.

V gene TRBV6-1 combines with J gene TRBJ1-5; D is unresolved. Germline V gives CDR1 MNHNS, CDR2 SASEGT. This CDR3 has 13 residues. Trimming removed 0 bases from V and 6 bases from J, with 6 bases in between. CDR3 region: CASSEAAAQPQHF. In DNA, the CDR3 is TGTGCCAGCAGTGAAGCAGCGGCTCAGCCCCAGCATTTT.

This sequence joins TRBV2 and TRBJ2-7, with a possible D match to TRBD2 (5 bases). The V end lost 7 bases, the J end lost 3 bases, and 22 bases lay between the germline ends. The germline V gene has CDR1 SNHLY and CDR2 FYNNEI. The CDR3 is 16 amino acids. The CDR3 protein is CASTNGWRSGGYEQYF. The CDR3 DNA reads as TGTGCCAGCACTAACGGGTGGCGGAGCGGCGGCTACGAGCAGTACTTC.

V usage is TRBV6-5 and J usage is TRBJ1-2; weak D call: TRBD1 (5 bases). The germline gives CDR1 MNHEY, CDR2 SVGAGI. V lost 0 bases to trimming and J lost 2 bases, with 7 bases between them. This CDR3 is built from 14 residues. CDR3 in amino acids: CASSYSRQNYGYTF. DNA of the CDR3: TGTGCCAGCAGTTACTCGAGACAGAACTATGGCTACACCTTC.

The rearrangement links TRBV6-6 to TRBJ2-5; D is perhaps TRBD2 (5 bases). The CDR3 is 12 amino acids. Germline-derived CDR1 and CDR2 are MNHNY and SVGAGI (reference sequence). V was cut by 6 bases and J by 2 bases, with 7 bases left in between. For the CDR3, the DNA is TGTGCCAGCAGGACGGGGCAAGAGACCCAGTACTTC. Translated, it gives CASRTGQETQYF.

About this clone itself: A junction end diverges from the germline sequence, so it may reflect a read error. The chain joins TRBV11-2 to TRBJ2-5, with a possible D match to TRBD2 (6 bases). In germline, CDR1 is SGHAT, CDR2 FQNNGV. CDR3 length: 14 amino acids. DNA of the CDR3: TGTGCCAGCAGCTTTAGTCCCGGGTCCGGGGGAGATAACTTC. It encodes CASSFSPGSGGDNF.